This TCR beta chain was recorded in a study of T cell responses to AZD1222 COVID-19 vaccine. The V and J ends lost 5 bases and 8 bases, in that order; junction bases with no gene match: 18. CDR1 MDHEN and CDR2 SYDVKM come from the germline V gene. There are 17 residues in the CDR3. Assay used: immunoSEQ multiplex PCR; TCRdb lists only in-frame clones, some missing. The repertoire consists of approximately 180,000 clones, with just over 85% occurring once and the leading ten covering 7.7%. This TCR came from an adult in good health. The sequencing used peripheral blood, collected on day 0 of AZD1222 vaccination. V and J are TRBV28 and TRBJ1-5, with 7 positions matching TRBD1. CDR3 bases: TGTGCCAGCAGTCCCCAGTGGACAGGCCGCCAGGATGAGCCCCAGCATTTT. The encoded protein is CASSPQWTGRQDEPQHF.